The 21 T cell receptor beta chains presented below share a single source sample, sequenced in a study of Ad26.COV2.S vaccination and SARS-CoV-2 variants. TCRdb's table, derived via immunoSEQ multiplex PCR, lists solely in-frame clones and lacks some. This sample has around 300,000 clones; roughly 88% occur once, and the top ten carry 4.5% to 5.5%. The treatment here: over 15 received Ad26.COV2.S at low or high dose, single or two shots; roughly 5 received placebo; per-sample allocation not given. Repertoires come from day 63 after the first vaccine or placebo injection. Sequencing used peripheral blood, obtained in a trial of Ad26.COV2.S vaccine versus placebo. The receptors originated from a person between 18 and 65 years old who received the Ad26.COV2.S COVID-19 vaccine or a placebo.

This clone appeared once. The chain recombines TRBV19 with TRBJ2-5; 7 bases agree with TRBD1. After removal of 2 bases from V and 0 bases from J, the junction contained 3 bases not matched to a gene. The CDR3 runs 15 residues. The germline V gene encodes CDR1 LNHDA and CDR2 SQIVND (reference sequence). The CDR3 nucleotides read TGTGCCAGTAGTATATACAGGGGAGACCAAGAGACCCAGTACTTC. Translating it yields CASSIYRGDQETQYF.

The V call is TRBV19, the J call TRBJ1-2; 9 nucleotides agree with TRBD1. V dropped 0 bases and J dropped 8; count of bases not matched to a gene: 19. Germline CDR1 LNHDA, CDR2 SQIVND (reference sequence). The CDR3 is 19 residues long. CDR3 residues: CASSIEHPGRPGQGFGYTF. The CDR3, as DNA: TGTGCCAGTAGTATAGAACACCCGGGTAGACCGGGACAGGGATTCGGCTACACCTTC.

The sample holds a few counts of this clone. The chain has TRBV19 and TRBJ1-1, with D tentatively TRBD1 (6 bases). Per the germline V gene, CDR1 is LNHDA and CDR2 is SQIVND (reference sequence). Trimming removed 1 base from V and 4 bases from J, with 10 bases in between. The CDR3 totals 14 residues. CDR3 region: CASSIVGGGTEAFF. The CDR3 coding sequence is TGTGCCAGTAGTATAGTGGGAGGGGGCACTGAAGCTTTCTTT.

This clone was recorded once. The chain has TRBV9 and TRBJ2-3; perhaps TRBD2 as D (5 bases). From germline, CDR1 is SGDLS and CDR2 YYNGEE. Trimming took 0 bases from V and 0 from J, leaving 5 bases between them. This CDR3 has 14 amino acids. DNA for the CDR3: TGTGCCAGCAGCGTAGGGACTAGCACAGATACGCAGTATTTT. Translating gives CASSVGTSTDTQYF. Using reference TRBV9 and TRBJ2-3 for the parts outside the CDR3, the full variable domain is DSGVTQTPKHLITATGQRVTLRCSPRSGDLSVYWYQQSLDQGLQFLIQYYNGEERAKGNILERFSAQQFPDLHSELNLSSLELGDSALYFCASSVGTSTDTQYFGPGTRLTVL.

CDR3 coding DNA: TGTGCCAGCACACGATCGGCAGCCGGGATCAAGGGGCCCTGTGACTATAATTCACCCCTCCACTTT. This codes for CASTRSAAGIKGPCDYNSPLHF. V and J are TRBV12-1 and TRBJ1-6. TRBV12-1 is noted as a pseudogene. The CDR3 spans 22 residues.

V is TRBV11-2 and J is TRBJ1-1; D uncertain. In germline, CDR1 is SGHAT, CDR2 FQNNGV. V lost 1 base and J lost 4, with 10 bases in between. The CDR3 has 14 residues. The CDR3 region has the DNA TGTGCCAGCAGCTTAGTAGTAGAGGGCACTGAAGCTTTCTTT. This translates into CASSLVVEGTEAFF.

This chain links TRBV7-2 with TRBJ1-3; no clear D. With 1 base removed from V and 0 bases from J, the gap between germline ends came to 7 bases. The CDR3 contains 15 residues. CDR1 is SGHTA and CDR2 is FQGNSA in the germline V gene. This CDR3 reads CASSLGPYSGNTIYF. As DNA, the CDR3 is TGTGCCAGCAGCTTAGGCCCCTACTCTGGAAACACCATATATTTT.

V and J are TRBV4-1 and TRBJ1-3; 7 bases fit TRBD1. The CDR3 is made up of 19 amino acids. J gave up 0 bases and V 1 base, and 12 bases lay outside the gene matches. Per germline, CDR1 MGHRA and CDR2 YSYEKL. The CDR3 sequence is CASSQAPAGTVVSGNTIYF. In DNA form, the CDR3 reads TGCGCCAGCAGCCAAGCCCCTGCCGGGACAGTAGTCTCTGGAAACACCATATATTTT.

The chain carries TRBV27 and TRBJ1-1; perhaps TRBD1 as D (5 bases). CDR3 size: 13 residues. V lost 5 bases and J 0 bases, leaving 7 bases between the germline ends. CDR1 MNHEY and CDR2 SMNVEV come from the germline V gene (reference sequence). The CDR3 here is CASSTTVNTEAFF. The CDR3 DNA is TGTGCCAGCAGTACGACAGTGAACACTGAAGCTTTCTTT.

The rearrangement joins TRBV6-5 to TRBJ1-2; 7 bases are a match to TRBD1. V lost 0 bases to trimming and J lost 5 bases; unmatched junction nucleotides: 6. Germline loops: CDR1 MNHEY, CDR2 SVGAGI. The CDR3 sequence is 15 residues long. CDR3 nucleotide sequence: TGTGCCAGCAGTTACTCGGGCAGGGGGAGGTATGGCTACACCTTC. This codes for CASSYSGRGRYGYTF.

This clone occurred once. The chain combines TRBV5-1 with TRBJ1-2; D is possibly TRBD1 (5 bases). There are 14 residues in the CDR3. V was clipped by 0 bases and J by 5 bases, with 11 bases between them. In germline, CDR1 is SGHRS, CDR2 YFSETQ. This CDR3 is CASSLATAGYGYTF. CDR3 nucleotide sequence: TGCGCCAGCAGCTTGGCCACGGCAGGGTATGGCTACACCTTC.

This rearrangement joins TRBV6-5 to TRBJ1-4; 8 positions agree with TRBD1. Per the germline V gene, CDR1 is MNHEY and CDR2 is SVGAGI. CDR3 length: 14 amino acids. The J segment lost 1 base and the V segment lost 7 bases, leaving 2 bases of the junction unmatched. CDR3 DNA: TGTGCCAGCATCGGGACAGGAACTAATGAAAAACTGTTTTTT. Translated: CASIGTGTNEKLFF.

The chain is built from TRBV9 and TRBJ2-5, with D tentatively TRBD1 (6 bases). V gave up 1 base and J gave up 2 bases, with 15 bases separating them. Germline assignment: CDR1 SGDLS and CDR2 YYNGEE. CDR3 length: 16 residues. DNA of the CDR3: TGTGCCAGCAGCGTACAGGGGTTCAGTGCTCAAGAGACCCAGTACTTC. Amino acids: CASSVQGFSAQETQYF.

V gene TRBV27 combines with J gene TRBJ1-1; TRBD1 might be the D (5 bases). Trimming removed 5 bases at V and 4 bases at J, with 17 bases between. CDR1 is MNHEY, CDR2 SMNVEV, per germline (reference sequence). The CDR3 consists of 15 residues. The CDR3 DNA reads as TGTGCCAGCAGTCGATTGGGACTGGGTGCCACTGAAGCTTTCTTT. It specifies CASSRLGLGATEAFF.

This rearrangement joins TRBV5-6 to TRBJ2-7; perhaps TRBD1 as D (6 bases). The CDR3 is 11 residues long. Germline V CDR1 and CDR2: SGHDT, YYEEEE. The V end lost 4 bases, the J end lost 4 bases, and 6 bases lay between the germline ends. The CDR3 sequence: CASSGTYEQYV. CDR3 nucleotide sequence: TGTGCCAGCAGCGGGACATACGAGCAGTACGTC.

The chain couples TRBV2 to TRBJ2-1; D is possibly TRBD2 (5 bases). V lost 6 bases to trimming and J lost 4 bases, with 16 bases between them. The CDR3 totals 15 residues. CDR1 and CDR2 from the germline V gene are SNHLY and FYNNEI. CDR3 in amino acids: CASSLARIPYNEQFF. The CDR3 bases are TGTGCCAGCAGCCTAGCTAGAATCCCATACAATGAGCAGTTCTTC.

DNA of the CDR3: TGCGCCAGCAGCTTGATGGACAGGGTGGGAGGCTACACCTTC. Translation: CASSLMDRVGGYTF. The rearrangement links TRBV5-1 to TRBJ1-2; 8 nucleotides match TRBD1. Germline V gene sequence: CDR1 SGHRS, CDR2 YFSETQ. There are 14 residues in the CDR3. V gave up 1 base and J gave up 8 bases; unmatched junction bases: 7.

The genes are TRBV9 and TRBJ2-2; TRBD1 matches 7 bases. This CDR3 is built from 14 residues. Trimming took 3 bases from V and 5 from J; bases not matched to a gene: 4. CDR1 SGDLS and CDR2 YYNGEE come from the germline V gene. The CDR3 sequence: CASSEGGLTGELFF. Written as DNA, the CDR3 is TGTGCCAGCAGCGAAGGGGGCTTGACCGGGGAGCTGTTTTTT.

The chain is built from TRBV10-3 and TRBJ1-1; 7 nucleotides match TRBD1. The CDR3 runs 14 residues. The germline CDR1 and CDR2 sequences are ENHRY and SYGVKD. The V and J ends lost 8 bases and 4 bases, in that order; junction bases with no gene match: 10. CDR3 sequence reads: CAIRQGNLGTEAFF. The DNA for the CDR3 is TGTGCCATCCGACAGGGAAATCTAGGCACTGAAGCTTTCTTT.

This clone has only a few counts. The CDR3 is CASGAETGRNSPLHF. The DNA of the CDR3 is TGTGCCAGCGGGGCCGAGACAGGGCGAAATTCACCCCTCCACTTT. J is TRBJ1-6 and V is TRBV9; the match to TRBD1 covers 7 bases. This CDR3 spans 15 amino acids. After removal of 7 bases from V and 7 bases from J, the junction contained 11 bases not matched to a gene. The germline V gene encodes CDR1 SGDLS and CDR2 YYNGEE.

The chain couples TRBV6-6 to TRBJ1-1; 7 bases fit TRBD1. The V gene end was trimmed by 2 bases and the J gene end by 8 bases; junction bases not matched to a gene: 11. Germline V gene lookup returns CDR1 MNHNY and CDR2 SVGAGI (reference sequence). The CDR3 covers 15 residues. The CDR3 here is CASSYEVDRQTEAFF. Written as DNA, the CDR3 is TGTGCCAGCAGTTACGAAGTGGACAGGCAAACCGAAGCTTTCTTT.